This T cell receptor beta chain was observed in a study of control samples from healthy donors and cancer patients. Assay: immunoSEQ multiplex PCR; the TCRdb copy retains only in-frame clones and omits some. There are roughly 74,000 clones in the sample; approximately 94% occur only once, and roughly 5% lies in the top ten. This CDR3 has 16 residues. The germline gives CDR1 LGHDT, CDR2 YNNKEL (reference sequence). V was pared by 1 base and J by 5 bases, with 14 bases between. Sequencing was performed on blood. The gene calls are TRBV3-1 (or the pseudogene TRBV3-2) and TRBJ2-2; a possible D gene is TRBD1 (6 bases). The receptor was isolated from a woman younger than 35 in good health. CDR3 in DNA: TGTGCCAGCAGCCAAGCATATGGACAGCTGACCGGGGAGCTGTTTTTT. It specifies CASSQAYGQLTGELFF.